These 26 T cell receptor beta chains were sequenced from one sample in a study of PD-L1 blockade in urothelial cancer. The table came from immunoSEQ multiplex PCR; TCRdb's copy has only in-frame clones and leaves some out. The sample records 30,000 or so clones, around 83% being singletons. Sequenced here: PBMCs, sampled around atezolizumab (anti-PD-L1) treatment. Source of these receptors: a man aged 60 to 75 with urothelial cancer.

This clone has more than one count but fewer than ten. The chain combines TRBV5-5 with TRBJ1-2; D uncertain. V was trimmed by 4 bases and J by 2 bases, leaving 9 bases between them. The CDR3 is 13 amino acids. Looked up from germline, CDR1 is SGHKS and CDR2 is YYEKEE (reference sequence). In DNA, the CDR3 is TGTGCCAGCAGCCTCGACATGAACTATGGCTACACCTTC. This sequence encodes CASSLDMNYGYTF.

The V call is TRBV15, the J call TRBJ1-4; D may be TRBD1 (6 bases). Trimming took off 2 bases at V and 3 bases at J, with 19 bases between the two ends. Germline V gene sequence: CDR1 LNHNV, CDR2 YYDKDF (reference sequence). This CDR3 has 18 residues. CDR3 residues: CATSRSIVRTVANEKLFF. The CDR3 DNA is TGTGCCACCAGCAGAAGTATAGTGAGGACAGTGGCTAATGAAAAACTGTTTTTT. Looking up the rest from reference TRBV15 and TRBJ1-4 gives the full variable domain: DAMVIQNPRYQVTQFGKPVTLSCSQTLNHNVMYWYQQKSSQAPKLLFHYYDKDFNNEADTPDNFQSRRPNTSFCFLDIRSPGLGDTAMYLCATSRSIVRTVANEKLFFGSGTQLSVL.

The CDR3 DNA sequence: TGTGCCAGCCCTTCGAAGTGGGAGGCCCCTCCCGGAAACACCATATATTTT. This gives the protein CASPSKWEAPPGNTIYF. The chain is built from TRBV7-9 and TRBJ1-3; D gene uncertain. Germline V gene lookup returns CDR1 SEHNR and CDR2 FQNEAQ (reference sequence). Between the trimmed V and J ends, which lost 8 bases and 4 bases, there was a span of 24 bases. This CDR3 spans 17 amino acids.

This sequence joins TRBV4-2 and TRBJ2-7, with 9 bases matching TRBD1. From germline, CDR1 is LGHNA and CDR2 YNFKEQ. This CDR3 region has 14 residues. The J segment lost 6 bases and the V segment lost 5 bases, leaving 8 bases of the junction unmatched. The CDR3 reads CASSLGQGGGEQYF. The CDR3, as DNA: TGTGCCAGCAGCTTGGGACAGGGTGGGGGCGAGCAGTACTTC.

V gene TRBV5-1 combines with J gene TRBJ1-1; TRBD1 matches 10 bases. V lost 4 bases and J lost 3; bases outside the gene matches: 3. Germline CDR1 is SGHRS and CDR2 is YFSETQ. This CDR3 spans 14 amino acids. Here the CDR3 DNA reads TGCGCCAGCAGCATGGGACAGGGGTACACTGAAGCTTTCTTT. Its translation is CASSMGQGYTEAFF.

The CDR3 spells CATSRDKGGRGYTF. Here the CDR3 DNA reads TGTGCCACCAGCAGAGATAAAGGGGGCAGGGGCTACACCTTC. The chain joins TRBV15 to TRBJ1-2; 7 positions agree with TRBD1. This CDR3 has 14 residues. Germline V gives CDR1 LNHNV, CDR2 YYDKDF (reference sequence). V lost 0 bases to trimming and J lost 8 bases; unmatched junction nucleotides: 6.

This chain uses TRBV6-1 with TRBJ1-2; D not resolved. V lost 2 bases and J lost 3, with 7 bases in between. Germline CDR1 and CDR2: MNHNS and SASEGT. This CDR3 is 13 amino acids long. The CDR3: CASSETGYYGYTF. CDR3 nucleotides: TGTGCCAGCAGTGAAACGGGGTACTATGGCTACACCTTC.

The rearrangement joins TRBV5-4 to TRBJ2-1; D is possibly TRBD2 (5 bases). Germline V gene data show CDR1 as SGHNT and CDR2 as YYREEE (reference sequence). V was shortened by 5 bases and J by 0 bases, with 12 bases between the two germline ends. This CDR3 is built from 15 residues. CDR3: CASRSDSSSYNEQFF. CDR3 coding DNA: TGTGCCAGCAGGTCGGACTCGAGCTCCTACAATGAGCAGTTCTTC.

V gene TRBV29-1 combines with J gene TRBJ2-7, with D possibly being TRBD1 (5 bases). The CDR3 sequence is 13 residues long. The germline gives CDR1 SQVTM, CDR2 ANQGSEA. V lost 4 bases to trimming and J lost 3 bases, with 13 bases between them. The CDR3 DNA follows: TGCAGCGTTGGATTGGCAGGGAACTACGAGCAGTACTTC. It is translated as CSVGLAGNYEQYF.

The chain joins TRBV5-1 to TRBJ1-2, with 8 bases matching TRBD1. Trimming removed 4 bases from V and 8 bases from J; junction bases left unmatched: 16. The germline V gene encodes CDR1 SGHRS and CDR2 YFSETQ. The length of the CDR3 is 16 residues. CDR3 nucleotides: TGCGCCAGCAGCCCGAGACAGGGGTTCTCTTCGGGGGGCTACACCTTC. This gives the protein CASSPRQGFSSGGYTF.

V and J are TRBV7-2 and TRBJ2-3; possibly TRBD2 for D (6 bases). Germline CDR1 SGHTA, CDR2 FQGNSA. V lost 6 bases, J lost 2 bases, and 18 bases lay in between. CDR3 length: 16 residues. This CDR3 is CASRVIRDSLTDTQYF. The CDR3 DNA reads as TGTGCCAGCAGGGTTATCCGGGACTCTCTCACAGATACGCAGTATTTT. The variable domain in full, with the rest retrieved from reference TRBV7-2 and TRBJ2-3, is GAGVSQSPSNKVTEKGKDVELRCDPISGHTALYWYRQSLGQGLEFLIYFQGNSAPDKSGLPSDRFSAERTGGSVSTLTIQRTQQEDSAVYLCASRVIRDSLTDTQYFGPGTRLTVL.

The V and J genes are TRBV2 and TRBJ2-1; D perhaps matches TRBD2 (6 bases). The V and J ends lost 2 bases and 9 bases respectively, with 11 bases between them. The germline gives CDR1 SNHLY, CDR2 FYNNEI. The CDR3 extends over 13 amino acids. The CDR3 loop is CASSEYGGLEQFF. The CDR3 region has the DNA TGTGCCAGCAGTGAATATGGAGGGCTTGAGCAGTTCTTC.

The V gene is TRBV2, the J gene TRBJ2-7, with unresolved D. CDR1 and CDR2 from the germline V gene are SNHLY and FYNNEI. V shed 2 bases and J shed 0 bases, with 8 bases lying between them. There are 14 residues in the CDR3. In DNA, the CDR3 is TGTGCCAGCAGTGAATTGTACAACTCCTACGAGCAGTACTTC. Translation: CASSELYNSYEQYF.

The chain carries TRBV27 and TRBJ2-1; 13 nucleotides agree with TRBD2. With 8 bases clipped from V and 3 bases from J, the junction kept 10 bases outside the gene matches. This CDR3 is 17 amino acids long. Germline CDR1 and CDR2: MNHEY and SMNVEV (reference sequence). The DNA of the CDR3 is TGTGCCAGCCAATCTTCGACTAGCGGGAGGTACTACAATGAGCAGTTCTTC. Translating it yields CASQSSTSGRYYNEQFF.

The V call is TRBV6-1, the J call TRBJ1-1; D is unclear. V lost 8 bases and J 4 bases, leaving 14 bases between the germline ends. The germline gives CDR1 MNHNS, CDR2 SASEGT. The CDR3 is 13 residues long. CDR3 nucleotides: TGTGCCAGCGGGTCCCGACGGAGCACTGAAGCTTTCTTT. The encoded protein is CASGSRRSTEAFF.

This chain uses TRBV5-1 with TRBJ2-5, with TRBD2 matching 11 bases. Trimming cost V 4 bases and J 1 base; bases outside gene matches: 3. The CDR3 spans 15 residues. Germline-derived CDR1 and CDR2 are SGHRS and YFSETQ. DNA of the CDR3: TGCGCCAGCAGCCAAGGGACTAGCGGCCAAGAGACCCAGTACTTC. This gives the protein CASSQGTSGQETQYF.

The rearrangement joins TRBV4-1 to TRBJ1-2; tentative D call: TRBD1 (5 bases). The CDR3 extends over 14 amino acids. Trimming stripped 0 bases from V and 4 bases from J, with 9 bases between. Per the germline V gene, CDR1 is MGHRA and CDR2 is YSYEKL. DNA for the CDR3: TGCGCCAGCAGCCAAGATCAGGGTAGCTATGGCTACACCTTC. This translates into CASSQDQGSYGYTF.

This rearrangement joins TRBV6-5 to TRBJ2-7; 9 bases are shared with TRBD1. Germline V CDR1 and CDR2: MNHEY, SVGAGI. Unmatched junction bases numbered 9, after V lost 0 bases and J lost 6 bases. The CDR3 contains 16 residues. The CDR3 DNA is TGTGCCAGCAGTTACTCGGGACAGGGAAAATTAAGCGAGCAGTACTTC. This sequence encodes CASSYSGQGKLSEQYF.

The chain combines TRBV6-5 with TRBJ2-1, with 7 bases matching TRBD2. The germline V gene has CDR1 MNHEY and CDR2 SVGAGI. The V segment lost 5 bases and the J segment 10 bases; nucleotides outside the gene matches: 11. The CDR3 has 14 amino acids. The CDR3 region has the DNA TGTGCCAGCAGTCTTGGACTAGAGCTCTTCGAGCAGTTCTTC. The encoded protein is CASSLGLELFEQFF.

Comments on this clone: The sample carries other DNA sequences with the same CDR3. CDR3 loop: CASSQDSSYEQYF. The CDR3 DNA sequence: TGTGCCAGCAGTCAGGACAGCTCCTACGAGCAGTACTTC. The rearrangement uses TRBV11-2 and TRBJ2-7, with a possible D match to TRBD1 (6 bases). This CDR3 has 13 residues. The ends were cut back, 6 bases at V and 0 bases at J, with 9 bases in the middle. The germline V gene has CDR1 SGHAT and CDR2 FQNNGV.

The V call is TRBV5-1, the J call TRBJ2-1; TRBD2 aligns across 12 bases. CDR1 is SGHRS, CDR2 YFSETQ, per germline. V lost 3 bases to trimming and J lost 2 bases; unmatched junction nucleotides: 12. The CDR3 has 19 amino acids. The CDR3 sequence is CASSSTSGSISGAYNEQFF. Here the CDR3 DNA reads TGCGCCAGCAGCTCGACTAGCGGGAGTATCAGTGGCGCCTACAATGAGCAGTTCTTC.

Only a few counts were recorded for this clone. The chain employs TRBV30 and TRBJ1-1; D remains ambiguous. The CDR3 sequence is 11 residues long. V lost 4 bases to trimming and J lost 4 bases, with 7 bases between them. Germline assignment: CDR1 GTSNPN and CDR2 SVGIG (reference sequence). The CDR3 region is CAWTLATEAFF. The CDR3 DNA sequence: TGTGCCTGGACGCTGGCCACTGAAGCTTTCTTT.

The V gene is TRBV25-1, the J gene TRBJ2-5, with TRBD1 matching over 7 bases. The CDR3 contains 15 residues. Germline CDR1 reads MGHDK; CDR2 reads SYGVNS. The junction had 5 bases not matched to a gene; V was cut back by 1 base and J by 3 bases. CDR3 sequence: CASSESGTVKETQYF. CDR3 coding DNA: TGTGCCAGCAGTGAATCCGGGACAGTTAAAGAGACCCAGTACTTC. Combining the CDR3 with reference TRBV25-1 and TRBJ2-5 gives the whole variable domain EADIYQTPRYLVIGTGKKITLECSQTMGHDKMYWYQQDPGMELHLIHYSYGVNSTEKGDLSSESTVSRIRTEHFPLTLESARPSHTSQYLCASSESGTVKETQYFGPGTRLLVL.

This clone was detected only once. The chain carries TRBV6-4 and TRBJ2-3, with 13 positions matching TRBD2. J was trimmed by 2 bases and V by 6 bases; bases with no gene match: 8. The CDR3 sequence is 17 residues long. CDR1 MRHNA and CDR2 SNTAGT come from the germline V gene. CDR3 in DNA: TGTGCCAGCAGGGGGGGACTAGCGGGACTAAACACAGATACGCAGTATTTT. It codes for CASRGGLAGLNTDTQYF.

V usage is TRBV7-8 and J usage is TRBJ1-1; TRBD1 matches 9 bases. The trim removed 7 bases at V and 0 bases at J, leaving 6 bases unmatched. Germline V gene lookup returns CDR1 SGHVS and CDR2 FQNEAQ. The CDR3 runs to 15 residues. The CDR3 loop is CASNDRGNLNTEAFF. The CDR3 DNA reads as TGTGCCAGCAACGACAGGGGGAACTTGAACACTGAAGCTTTCTTT.

This chain connects TRBV6-4 to TRBJ1-2; TRBD1 agrees at 12 bases. Trimming cost V 8 bases and J 7 bases; bases outside gene matches: 11. Germline CDR1 is MRHNA and CDR2 is SNTAGT. The CDR3 covers 15 residues. Written as DNA, the CDR3 is TGTGCCAGCGCCCCGGGACAGGGGGCGCAGGGTGGCTACACCTTC. Protein sequence: CASAPGQGAQGGYTF.